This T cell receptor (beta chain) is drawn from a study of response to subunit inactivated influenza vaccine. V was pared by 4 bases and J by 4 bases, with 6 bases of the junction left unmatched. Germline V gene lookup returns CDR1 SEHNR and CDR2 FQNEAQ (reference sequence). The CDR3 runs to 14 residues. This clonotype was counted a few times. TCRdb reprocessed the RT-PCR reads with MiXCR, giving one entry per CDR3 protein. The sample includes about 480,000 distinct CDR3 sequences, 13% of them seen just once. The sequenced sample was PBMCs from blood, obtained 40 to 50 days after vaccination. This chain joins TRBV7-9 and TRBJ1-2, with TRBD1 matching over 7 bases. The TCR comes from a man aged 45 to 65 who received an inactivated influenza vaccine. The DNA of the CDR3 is TGTGCCAGCAGCTCCGCGGACAGGAGCTATGGCTACACCTTC. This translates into CASSSADRSYGYTF. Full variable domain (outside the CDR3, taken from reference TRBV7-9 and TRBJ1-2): DTGVSQNPRHKITKRGQNVTFRCDPISEHNRLYWYRQTLGQGPEFLTYFQNEAQLEKSRLLSDRFSAERPKGSFSTLEIQRTEQGDSAMYLCASSSADRSYGYTFGSGTRLTVV.